A selection of T cell receptor beta chains follows, all from one sample in a study of T cells after yellow fever vaccination. TCRdb re-called the 5' RACE reads with MiXCR, one entry per CDR3 protein. The data hold fewer than 100,000 distinct CDR3 sequences, with roughly 5.8% observed a single time. Sequencing used CD8+ T cells sorted from PBMCs, obtained 10 days after the yellow fever booster vaccination. Source of these receptors: a young man who received the YFV17D yellow fever vaccine. Both conserved end residues are part of each CDR3. The order of the fields is clone size, D gene, V gene, J gene, CDR3 DNA, CDR3 protein. The D gene is left open where the match is weak. Not all rows give a size; the values are once, few, many and, for expanded clones, a class.

many	TRBD1	TRBV7-9	TRBJ2-1	TGTGCCAGCAGCACCAGACAGGGCTCCTACAATGAGCAGTTCTTC	CASSTRQGSYNEQFF
few	.	TRBV2	TRBJ1-1	TGTGCCAGCAGTGATGTAGGGATGAACACTGAAGCTTTCTTT	CASSDVGMNTEAFF
few	.	TRBV7-8	TRBJ1-5	TGTGCCAGCACGGGGGGCGCGGGTTTGGACAATCAGCCCCAGCATTTT	CASTGGAGLDNQPQHF
many	TRBD1	TRBV4-3	TRBJ2-2	TGCGCCAGCAGCCAAGATAAACAGGGGACCGGGGAGCTGTTTTTT	CASSQDKQGTGELFF
.	.	TRBV5-1	TRBJ2-7	TGCGCCAGCAGCTTCTTGACAGGCTACGAGCAGTACTTC	CASSFLTGYEQYF
few	.	TRBV12-3/TRBV12-4	TRBJ1-5	TGTGCCAGCAGTTTTGCGGGGGGCAATCAGCCCCAGCATTTT	CASSFAGGNQPQHF
few	TRBD1	TRBV7-2	TRBJ1-2	TGTGCCAGCAGCTGGGGGGGGGACAGGGTCGGCTACACCTTC	CASSWGGDRVGYTF
.	.	TRBV4-3	TRBJ2-1	TGCGCCAGCAGCCAAGTAGCGAACTCCTACAATGAGCAGTTCTTC	CASSQVANSYNEQFF
.	TRBD1	TRBV27	TRBJ1-2	TGTGCCAGCAGTTTAGGACAGGGGGGAAACTATGGCTACACCTTC	CASSLGQGGNYGYTF
few	TRBD1	TRBV5-1	TRBJ1-1	TGCGCCAGCAGCTTACGGGACAGGGGGCTTTTCGACATGAACACTGAAGCTTTCTTT	CASSLRDRGLFDMNTEAFF
.	TRBD2	TRBV2	TRBJ2-3	TGTGCCAGCGGGGCCGGGACTACCGACACAGATACGCAGTATTTT	CASGAGTTDTDTQYF
few	.	TRBV20-1	TRBJ2-7	TGCAGTGCTAGAGATACGGCCTACGAGCAGTACTTC	CSARDTAYEQYF
.	.	TRBV7-6	TRBJ2-3	TGTGCCAGCAGCTTAGGGGGGATCACAGATACGCAGTATTTT	CASSLGGITDTQYF
.	.	TRBV29-1	TRBJ2-7	TGCAGCGTTGGATCATTTTCCTACGAGCAGTACTTC	CSVGSFSYEQYF
few	.	TRBV6-6	TRBJ2-1	TGTGCCACCCTAGTAGGGGATGAGCAGTTCTTC	CATLVGDEQFF
few	.	TRBV7-6	TRBJ1-3	TGTGCCAGCAGCTTAGAAGGGGGAGAAGCTGGAAACACCATATATTTT	CASSLEGGEAGNTIYF
.	.	TRBV11-2	TRBJ1-2	TGTGCCAGCAGCACTTTGGACAGCAAGAACTATGGCTACACCTTC	CASSTLDSKNYGYTF
few	.	TRBV12-3/TRBV12-4	TRBJ1-1	TGTGCCAGCAGTTTAGCGCTTAGTCGTGAAGCTTTCTTT	CASSLALSREAFF
few	.	TRBV6-5	TRBJ1-5	TGTGCCAGCAGTTACTCGACTACGCAGCCCCAGCATTTT	CASSYSTTQPQHF
few	.	TRBV4-1	TRBJ2-5	TGCGCCAGCAGCCAAGATCCTGGGGGCCCGGGAGAGACCCAGTACTTC	CASSQDPGGPGETQYF
few	.	TRBV19	TRBJ1-5	TGTGCCAGTAGTATTTTATCGGTTCGGGTCAATCAGCCCCAGCATTTT	CASSILSVRVNQPQHF
few	.	TRBV5-1	TRBJ2-1	TGCGCCAGCAGCTTGGGGGCCCCAAGAACCCAGGAGCAGTTCTTC	CASSLGAPRTQEQFF